The rows below give T cell receptor beta chains drawn from one sample of a study of vaccination and CD4 T cells after COVID-19. Their antigens remain unidentified. TCRdb reprocessed the PCR reads with MiXCR, giving one entry per CDR3 protein. The sample shows more than 20,000 distinct CDR3 sequences, 40% to 45% of them seen only once. The sequenced sample was CD4+ T cells from blood, cultured in vitro, obtained about 7 months after SARS-CoV-2 vaccination. The receptors shown here come from a human donor who had recovered from COVID-19. The CDR3 runs from the conserved cysteine through the conserved F or W. Fields, in order: J gene, V gene, D gene, clone size, CDR3 protein, CDR3 DNA. The D gene is left open where the match is weak. The listing skips clone size in some rows; elsewhere it reads once, few, many or a size class.

TRBJ2-3 TRBV15 - few CATSRVDDTQYF TGTGCCACCAGCAGAGTCGATGATACGCAGTATTTT
TRBJ1-1 TRBV2 - - CASSEYQSDTEAFF TGTGCCAGCAGTGAATATCAGTCGGACACTGAAGCTTTCTTT
TRBJ2-4 TRBV6-1 - - CASSELAKNIQYF TGTGCCAGCAGTGAGTTAGCCAAAAACATTCAGTACTTC
TRBJ1-2 TRBV7-8 TRBD1 - CASSPRTGYYGYTF TGTGCCAGCAGCCCTAGGACAGGGTACTATGGCTACACCTTC
TRBJ1-2 TRBV6-1 - - CASSPGHYGYTF TGTGCCAGCAGTCCGGGCCACTATGGCTACACCTTC
TRBJ2-1 TRBV5-4 - - CASSSPGLPDNEQFF TGTGCCAGCAGCTCCCCGGGACTCCCTGACAATGAGCAGTTCTTC
TRBJ2-1 TRBV11-3 - - CASSPGRTNEQFF TGTGCCAGCAGCCCTGGACGGACCAATGAGCAGTTCTTC
TRBJ2-3 TRBV15 - - CATGSGGADTDTQYF TGTGCCACCGGGTCGGGCGGGGCCGACACAGATACGCAGTATTTT
TRBJ2-1 TRBV7-9 TRBD1 - CASSAQGQGVRNEQFF TGTGCCAGCAGCGCCCAGGGACAGGGCGTGAGGAATGAGCAGTTCTTC
TRBJ2-1 TRBV7-9 - - CASSLRDSYNEQFF TGTGCCAGCAGCCTCCGGGACTCTTACAATGAGCAGTTCTTC
TRBJ2-2 TRBV5-8 - - CASSLIVTTNTGELFF TGTGCCAGCAGCTTAATCGTGACAACGAACACCGGGGAGCTGTTTTTT
TRBJ2-5 TRBV20-1 TRBD2 - CSVVLAGDPLQETQYF TGCAGTGTAGTCCTAGCGGGAGACCCCCTACAAGAGACCCAGTACTTC
TRBJ2-1 TRBV5-1 - few CASSREVGPHNEQFF TGCGCCAGCAGCCGCGAAGTGGGGCCACACAATGAGCAGTTCTTC
TRBJ2-1 TRBV6-4 TRBD2 few CASPELARSSYNEQFF TGTGCCAGCCCCGAACTAGCGAGGAGCTCCTACAATGAGCAGTTCTTC
TRBJ1-1 TRBV20-1 - few CSARERLGFTEAFF TGCAGTGCTCGGGAGCGCTTGGGGTTCACTGAAGCTTTCTTT
TRBJ1-1 TRBV7-3 TRBD1 - CASSLKGAGTEAFF TGTGCCAGCAGCTTAAAGGGGGCTGGAACTGAAGCTTTCTTT
TRBJ2-1 TRBV10-3 TRBD2 - CATRTSGSNSEQFF TGTGCCACTAGGACTAGCGGGAGCAACAGTGAGCAGTTCTTC
TRBJ1-6 TRBV28 - - CASKDTPRGSPLHF TGTGCCAGCAAAGACACCCCTCGGGGCTCACCCCTCCACTTT
TRBJ2-1 TRBV7-9 - few CASSPDGYNEQFF TGTGCCAGCAGCCCCGACGGGTACAATGAGCAGTTCTTC
TRBJ2-3 TRBV20-1 TRBD2 - CSARVSPAGASTDTQYF TGCAGTGCTAGAGTTTCCCCGGCGGGAGCTAGCACAGATACGCAGTATTTT
TRBJ1-6 TRBV7-2 - - CASTPTGSYNSPLHF TGTGCCAGCACCCCGACAGGCTCCTATAATTCACCCCTCCACTTT
TRBJ1-2 TRBV19 - - CASTPTLGGYTF TGTGCCAGTACCCCGACGTTGGGAGGCTACACCTTC
TRBJ2-7 TRBV28 TRBD2 few CASSLAGGWPYEQYF TGTGCCAGCAGTCTAGCGGGAGGGTGGCCCTACGAGCAGTACTTC
TRBJ1-5 TRBV28 - few CASRFSGVNQPQHF TGTGCCAGCAGGTTCAGCGGGGTGAATCAGCCCCAGCATTTT
TRBJ2-1 TRBV28 TRBD1 - CASSTGDNEQFF TGTGCCAGCAGCACAGGGGACAATGAGCAGTTCTTC
TRBJ2-1 TRBV7-5 - - CISVPEAQGLANEQFF -
TRBJ1-5 TRBV20-1 - few CSARAIASNQPQHF TGCAGTGCTAGAGCCATCGCCAGCAATCAGCCCCAGCATTTT
TRBJ2-5 TRBV20-1 - - CSAKDYQETQYF TGCAGTGCCAAGGACTATCAAGAGACCCAGTACTTC
TRBJ1-2 TRBV20-1 TRBD1 - CSARDPGQGDYGYTF TGCAGTGCTAGAGATCCGGGACAGGGGGACTATGGCTACACCTTC
TRBJ2-5 TRBV10-1 - few CASSEGTFQETQYF TGCGCCAGCAGCGAGGGGACTTTCCAAGAGACCCAGTACTTC
TRBJ1-2 TRBV28 - - CASFTGGFGYTF TGTGCCAGCTTTACAGGCGGATTTGGCTACACCTTC
TRBJ2-5 TRBV12-3/TRBV12-4 TRBD2 - CASSFQFGGRETQYF TGTGCCAGCAGTTTCCAGTTTGGCGGGAGAGAGACCCAGTACTTC
TRBJ2-3 TRBV14 - once CASSRTNLLDTQYF TGTGCCAGCAGCCGCACCAACTTGCTCGATACGCAGTATTTT
TRBJ2-2 TRBV7-9 TRBD1 - CASSPGQGASGELFF TGTGCCAGCAGCCCCGGACAGGGGGCGTCCGGGGAGCTGTTTTTT
TRBJ2-5 TRBV7-9 TRBD2 few CASSWTSGKETQYF TGTGCCAGCAGCTGGACTAGCGGAAAAGAGACCCAGTACTTC
TRBJ2-7 TRBV20-1 - - CSAIRDSSYEQYF TGCAGTGCCATCCGGGACTCCTCCTACGAGCAGTACTTC
TRBJ2-5 TRBV28 - - CASSLLGRYQETQYF TGTGCCAGCAGTTTATTGGGCAGGTACCAAGAGACCCAGTACTTC
TRBJ2-7 TRBV4-2 - - CASSQDMTPGVSYEQYF TGTGCCAGCAGCCAAGATATGACCCCCGGGGTCTCCTACGAGCAGTACTTC
TRBJ1-5 TRBV28 - - CASSMRALLDQPQHF TGTGCCAGCAGTATGAGGGCCCTACTAGATCAGCCCCAGCATTTT
TRBJ2-5 TRBV5-1 TRBD1 - CASTRGQGQETQYF TGCGCCAGTACCCGCGGACAGGGACAAGAGACCCAGTACTTC
TRBJ1-1 TRBV7-3 - few CASSPTGNTEAFF TGTGCCAGCAGCCCCACAGGGAACACTGAAGCTTTCTTT
TRBJ2-6 TRBV7-3 - - CASSLTSGAGSGANVLTF TGTGCCAGCAGCTTAACGTCCGGGGCCGGGAGTGGGGCCAACGTCCTGACTTTC
TRBJ2-3 TRBV6-1 - once CASRRRAEGDTQYF TGTGCCAGCCGCCGGAGAGCGGAGGGAGATACGCAGTATTTT
TRBJ1-2 TRBV6-1 TRBD1 - CASSEGQGATYGYTF TGTGCCAGCAGTGAAGGCCAGGGGGCGACCTATGGCTACACCTTC
TRBJ2-1 TRBV7-2 - - CASSLYPPPYNEQFF TGTGCCAGCAGCTTATATCCTCCCCCGTACAATGAGCAGTTCTTC
TRBJ2-1 TRBV7-9 TRBD2 - CASSQREVYYNEQFF TGTGCCAGCAGCCAACGGGAGGTATACTACAATGAGCAGTTCTTC
TRBJ2-3 TRBV19 TRBD2 - CASSIRGGTSTDTQYF TGTGCCAGTAGTATTCGCGGGGGGACTAGCACAGATACGCAGTATTTT
TRBJ2-1 TRBV6-5 TRBD1 - CASSYYRDRGINEQFF TGTGCCAGCAGTTACTACCGGGACAGGGGTATCAATGAGCAGTTCTTC
TRBJ2-1 TRBV5-1 TRBD1 - CASSLLGTGVMDEQFF TGCGCCAGCAGCTTGCTTGGGACAGGGGTGATGGATGAGCAGTTCTTC
TRBJ2-1 TRBV24-1 TRBD2 - CATSDPSGRAVDEQFF TGTGCCACCAGTGATCCTAGCGGGAGGGCCGTAGATGAGCAGTTCTTC
TRBJ2-1 TRBV7-2 TRBD2 - CASSLAFRTRTYNEQFF TGTGCCAGCAGCTTAGCCTTTAGGACTAGAACCTACAATGAGCAGTTCTTC